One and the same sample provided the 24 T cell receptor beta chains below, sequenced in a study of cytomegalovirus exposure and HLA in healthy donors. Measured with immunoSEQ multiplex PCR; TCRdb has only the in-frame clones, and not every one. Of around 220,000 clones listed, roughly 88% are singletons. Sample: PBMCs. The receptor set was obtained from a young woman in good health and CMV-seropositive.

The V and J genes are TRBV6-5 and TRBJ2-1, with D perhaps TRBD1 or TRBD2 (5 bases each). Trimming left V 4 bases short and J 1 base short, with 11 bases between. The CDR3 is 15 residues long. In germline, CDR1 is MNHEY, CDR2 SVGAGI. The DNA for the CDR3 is TGTGCCAGCAGTTTACGGGGCGATTCCTACAATGAGCAGTTCTTC. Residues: CASSLRGDSYNEQFF.

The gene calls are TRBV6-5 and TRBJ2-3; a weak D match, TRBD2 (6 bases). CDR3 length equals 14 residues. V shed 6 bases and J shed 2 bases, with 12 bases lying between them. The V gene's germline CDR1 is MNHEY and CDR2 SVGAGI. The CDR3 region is CASRARESTDTQYF. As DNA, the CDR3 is TGTGCCAGCAGGGCACGGGAGTCCACAGATACGCAGTATTTT.

CDR3 sequence reads: CATRGQTTGTTEAFF. The DNA for the CDR3 is TGTGCCACCAGGGGCCAGACAACAGGGACCACTGAAGCTTTCTTT. This chain joins TRBV15 and TRBJ1-1; tentatively, D is TRBD1 (6 bases). Germline V gene lookup returns CDR1 LNHNV and CDR2 YYDKDF (reference sequence). Deletions cut 6 bases from V and 4 bases from J, with 18 bases between. This CDR3 has 15 amino acids.

The CDR3 loop is CAVSLGRNYNEQFF. The CDR3 bases are TGTGCCGTCTCCCTAGGCCGGAACTACAATGAGCAGTTCTTC. This sequence joins TRBV19 and TRBJ2-1; no definite D call. V dropped 11 bases and J dropped 3 bases, with 17 bases sitting between them. The CDR3 sequence is 14 residues long. The germline CDR1 and CDR2 sequences are LNHDA and SQIVND (reference sequence).

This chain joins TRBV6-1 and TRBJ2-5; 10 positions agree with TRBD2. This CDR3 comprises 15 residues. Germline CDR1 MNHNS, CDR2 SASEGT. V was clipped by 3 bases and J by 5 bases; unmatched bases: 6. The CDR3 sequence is CASSEASGSVETQYF. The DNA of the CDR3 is TGTGCCAGCAGTGAGGCTAGCGGGAGTGTTGAGACCCAGTACTTC.

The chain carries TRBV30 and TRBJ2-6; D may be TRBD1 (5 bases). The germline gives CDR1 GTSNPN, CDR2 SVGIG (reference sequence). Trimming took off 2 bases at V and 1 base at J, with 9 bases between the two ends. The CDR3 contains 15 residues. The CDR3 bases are TGTGCCTGGAGTTCTAGGGGATCTGGGGCCAACGTCCTGACTTTC. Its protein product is CAWSSRGSGANVLTF.

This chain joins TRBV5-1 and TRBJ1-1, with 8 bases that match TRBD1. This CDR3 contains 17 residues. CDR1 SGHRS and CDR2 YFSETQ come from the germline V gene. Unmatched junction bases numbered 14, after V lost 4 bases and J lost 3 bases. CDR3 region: CASSPGQGPRSDTEAFF. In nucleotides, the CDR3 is TGCGCCAGCAGCCCCGGACAGGGTCCCCGATCGGACACTGAAGCTTTCTTT.

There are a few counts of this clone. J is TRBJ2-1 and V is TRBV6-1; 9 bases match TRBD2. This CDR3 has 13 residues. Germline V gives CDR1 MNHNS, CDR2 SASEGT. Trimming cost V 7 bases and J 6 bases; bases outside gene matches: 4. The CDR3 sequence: CASTPGLANEQFF. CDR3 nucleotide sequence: TGTGCCAGCACCCCGGGACTAGCCAATGAGCAGTTCTTC.

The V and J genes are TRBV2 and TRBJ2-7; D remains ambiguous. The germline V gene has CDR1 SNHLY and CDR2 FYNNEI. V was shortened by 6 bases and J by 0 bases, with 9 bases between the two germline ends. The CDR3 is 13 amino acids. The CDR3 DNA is TGTGCCAGCAGAGGGCAGCTCTCCTACGAGCAGTACTTC. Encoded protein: CASRGQLSYEQYF.

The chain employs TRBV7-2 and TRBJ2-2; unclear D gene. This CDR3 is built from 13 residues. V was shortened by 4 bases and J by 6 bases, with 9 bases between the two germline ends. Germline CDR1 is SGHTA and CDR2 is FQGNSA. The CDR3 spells CASSYMDPGELFF. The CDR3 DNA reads TGTGCCAGCAGCTATATGGACCCCGGGGAGCTGTTTTTT.

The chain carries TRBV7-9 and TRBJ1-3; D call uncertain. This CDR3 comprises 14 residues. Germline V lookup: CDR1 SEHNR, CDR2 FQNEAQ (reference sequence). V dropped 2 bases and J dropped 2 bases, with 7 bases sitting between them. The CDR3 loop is CASSLIETGNTIYF. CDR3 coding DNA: TGTGCCAGCAGCTTAATAGAGACTGGAAACACCATATATTTT.

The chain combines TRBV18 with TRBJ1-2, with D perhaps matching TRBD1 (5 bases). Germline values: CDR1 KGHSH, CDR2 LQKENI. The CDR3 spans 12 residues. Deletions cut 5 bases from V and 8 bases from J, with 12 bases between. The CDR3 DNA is TGTGCCAGCTCAGGGGGACGAGCCGGCTACACCTTC. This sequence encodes CASSGGRAGYTF.

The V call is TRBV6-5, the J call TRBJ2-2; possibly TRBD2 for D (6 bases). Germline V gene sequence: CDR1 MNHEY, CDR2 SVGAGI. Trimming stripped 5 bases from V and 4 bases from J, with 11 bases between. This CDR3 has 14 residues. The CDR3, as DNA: TGTGCCAGCAGTCGGGAGCGGGTCACCGGGGAGCTGTTTTTT. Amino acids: CASSRERVTGELFF.

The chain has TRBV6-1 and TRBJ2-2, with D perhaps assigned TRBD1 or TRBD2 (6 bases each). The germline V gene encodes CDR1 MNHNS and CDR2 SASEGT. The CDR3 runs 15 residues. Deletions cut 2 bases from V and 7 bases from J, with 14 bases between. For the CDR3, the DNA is TGTGCCAGCAGTGAATTGTCGGGGGCCAGCGGGGAGCTGTTTTTT. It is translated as CASSELSGASGELFF.

CDR3 amino acids: CAWSLGVSEAFF. CDR3 in DNA: TGTGCCTGGAGCCTTGGAGTCTCTGAAGCTTTCTTT. The J gene is TRBJ1-1, the V gene TRBV30; D is ambiguous. V lost 3 bases and J 6 bases, leaving 11 bases between the germline ends. Germline V gene data show CDR1 as GTSNPN and CDR2 as SVGIG (reference sequence). This CDR3 is built from 12 residues.

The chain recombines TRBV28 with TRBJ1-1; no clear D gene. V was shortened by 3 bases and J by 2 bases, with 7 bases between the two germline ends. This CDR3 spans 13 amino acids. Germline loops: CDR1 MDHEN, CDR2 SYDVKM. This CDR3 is CASSFPGNTEAFF. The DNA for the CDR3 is TGTGCCAGCAGTTTCCCAGGTAACACTGAAGCTTTCTTT.

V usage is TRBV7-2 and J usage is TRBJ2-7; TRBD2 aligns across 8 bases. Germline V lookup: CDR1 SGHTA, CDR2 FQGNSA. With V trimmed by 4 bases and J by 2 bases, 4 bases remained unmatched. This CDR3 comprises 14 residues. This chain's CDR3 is CASSYREGTYEQYF. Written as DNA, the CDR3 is TGTGCCAGCAGCTACCGGGAGGGTACCTACGAGCAGTACTTC.

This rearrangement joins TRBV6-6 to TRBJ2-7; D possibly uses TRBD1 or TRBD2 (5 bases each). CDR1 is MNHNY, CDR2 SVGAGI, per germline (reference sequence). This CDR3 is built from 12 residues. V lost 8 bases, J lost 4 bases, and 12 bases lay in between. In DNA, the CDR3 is TGTGCCAGCGGGGGTTTAGGATACGAGCAGTACTTC. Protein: CASGGLGYEQYF.

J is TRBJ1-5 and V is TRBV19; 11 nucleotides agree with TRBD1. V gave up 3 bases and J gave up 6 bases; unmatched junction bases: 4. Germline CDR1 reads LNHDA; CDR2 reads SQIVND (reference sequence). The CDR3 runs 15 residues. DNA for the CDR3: TGTGCCAGTAGTATCGGACAGGGGGCAGGTCAGCCCCAGCATTTT. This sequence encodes CASSIGQGAGQPQHF.

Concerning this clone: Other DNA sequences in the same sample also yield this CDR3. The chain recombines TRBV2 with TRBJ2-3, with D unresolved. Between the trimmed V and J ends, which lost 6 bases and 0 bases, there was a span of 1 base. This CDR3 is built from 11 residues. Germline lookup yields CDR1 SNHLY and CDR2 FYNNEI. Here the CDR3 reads CASRSTDTQYF. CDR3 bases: TGTGCCAGCAGAAGCACAGATACGCAGTATTTT.

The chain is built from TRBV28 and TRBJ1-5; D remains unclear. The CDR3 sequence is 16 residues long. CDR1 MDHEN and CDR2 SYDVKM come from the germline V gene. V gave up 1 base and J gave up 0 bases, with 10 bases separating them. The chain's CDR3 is CASSLFPDFSNQPQHF. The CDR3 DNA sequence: TGTGCCAGCAGTTTATTTCCGGATTTTAGCAATCAGCCCCAGCATTTT.

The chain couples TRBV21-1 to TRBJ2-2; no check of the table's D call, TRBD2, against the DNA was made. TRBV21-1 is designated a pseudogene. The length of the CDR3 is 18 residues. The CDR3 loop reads CASSKASGRADQTGELFF. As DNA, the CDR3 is TGTGCCAGCAGCAAAGCTAGCGGGAGGGCCGATCAAACCGGGGAGCTGTTTTTT.

CDR3 nucleotide sequence: TGTGCCAGCAGTGGAGTGGGGGACACAGATACGCAGTATTTT. It yields the protein CASSGVGDTDTQYF. The chain recombines TRBV2 with TRBJ2-3, with D perhaps being TRBD1 or TRBD2 (5 bases each). Trimming pared 4 bases from V and 2 bases from J, leaving 10 bases between. Germline-derived CDR1 and CDR2 are SNHLY and FYNNEI. The length of the CDR3 is 14 residues.

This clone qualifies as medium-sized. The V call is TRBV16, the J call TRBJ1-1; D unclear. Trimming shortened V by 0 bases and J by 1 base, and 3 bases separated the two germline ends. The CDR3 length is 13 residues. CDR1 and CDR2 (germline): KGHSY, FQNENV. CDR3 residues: CASSQSWNTEAFF. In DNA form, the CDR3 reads TGTGCCAGCAGCCAATCGTGGAACACTGAAGCTTTCTTT. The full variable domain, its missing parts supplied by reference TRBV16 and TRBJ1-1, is GEEVAQTPKHLVRGEGQKAKLYCAPIKGHSYVFWYQQVLKNEFKFLISFQNENVFDETGMPKERFSAKCLPNSPCSLEIQATKLEDSAVYFCASSQSWNTEAFFGQGTRLTVV.